Listed below are T cell receptor beta chains from one sample, sequenced in a study of Ad26.COV2.S vaccination and SARS-CoV-2 variants. This table comes from immunoSEQ multiplex PCR, and its TCRdb copy is limited to in-frame clones, with some not included. The data hold 450,000 to 550,000 clones, with approximately 90% observed a single time. The specimen comprised peripheral blood, sampled in a trial of Ad26.COV2.S vaccine versus placebo. These receptors came from a person between 18 and 65 years old who received the Ad26.COV2.S COVID-19 vaccine or a placebo. The CDR3 runs from the conserved cysteine through the conserved F or W. D genes are given only for firm matches. Clone size is given for some rows only: seen once, a few or many times, or a class if the clone is expanded.

v_gene	abundance	j_gene	d_gene	CDR3nt	CDR3aa
TRBV5-1	.	TRBJ1-2	TRBD1	TGCGCCAGCAGCTTTTTCCCCCCGGGACAGGGGAACTATGGCTACACCTTC	CASSFFPPGQGNYGYTF
TRBV19	.	TRBJ1-2	.	TGTGCCAGTAGTACTTTTAGGGACATCGGCGGCTACACCTTC	CASSTFRDIGGYTF
TRBV5-8	.	TRBJ2-3	.	TGTGCCAGCAGCTTCGGCAGGGGCTTTACGGTCACAGATACGCAGTATTTT	CASSFGRGFTVTDTQYF
TRBV29-1	.	TRBJ2-1	TRBD2	TGCAGCGTTCCGTCCCGTGGCGGGGGGACCTACAATGAGCAGTTCTTC	CSVPSRGGGTYNEQFF
TRBV10-2	once	TRBJ2-2	TRBD2	TGCGCCAGCAGTGAGTGGAGGTCTAGCGGGGGCACCGGGGAGCTGTTTTTT	CASSEWRSSGGTGELFF
TRBV7-2	.	TRBJ2-7	.	TGTGCCAGCAGCTTAGTTAGGCGGAGGCCCTACGAGCAGTACTTC	CASSLVRRRPYEQYF
TRBV7-2	.	TRBJ2-7	.	TGTGCCAGCAGCTTAGATGCCGAACAGTTC	CASSLDAEQF
TRBV19	.	TRBJ2-7	.	TGTGCCAGTAGTAGAGGTCAGGTCGGTGTAACCTCCTACGAGCAGTACTTC	CASSRGQVGVTSYEQYF
TRBV7-8	.	TRBJ1-6	.	TGTGCCAGCAGCCAACCCAGGGGTGACTATAATTCACCCCTCCACTTT	CASSQPRGDYNSPLHF
TRBV2	.	TRBJ2-1	TRBD2	TGTGCCAGCAGTGATTTAGGACTAGCGTACAATGAGCAGTTCTTC	CASSDLGLAYNEQFF
TRBV3-1/TRBV3-2	.	TRBJ1-6	TRBD1	TGTGCCAGCAGCCGCGACAGGGCTCTCAGCTCCTATAATTCACCCCTCCACTTT	CASSRDRALSSYNSPLHF
TRBV7-3	.	TRBJ1-2	.	TGTGCCAGCAGCTTAACCACCAGAGCCTACTATGGCTACACCTTC	CASSLTTRAYYGYTF
TRBV11-2	.	TRBJ2-5	.	TGTGCCAGCAGCTTAGGAGGGACCAAAGAGACCCAGTACTTC	CASSLGGTKETQYF
TRBV6-5	.	TRBJ2-7	TRBD1	TGTGCCAGCAGTTATTCCGGGACAGGGGGACCTTACGAGCAGTACTTC	CASSYSGTGGPYEQYF
TRBV30	.	TRBJ2-2	.	TGTGCCTGGAGTTTGACCGGGGAGCTGTTTTTT	CAWSLTGELFF
TRBV7-6	.	TRBJ2-1	TRBD2	TGTGCCAGCAGCTTAGAAATTAGCGGGAGCACTGAGCAGTTCTTC	CASSLEISGSTEQFF
TRBV7-9	.	TRBJ2-1	.	TGTGCCAGCAGCTTTCCGGGACGCCAAAATGAGCAGTTCTTC	CASSFPGRQNEQFF
TRBV18	.	TRBJ2-3	.	TGTGCCAGCTCACCACCGGGGGGCCTGGTGACAGATACGCAGTATTTT	CASSPPGGLVTDTQYF
TRBV4-1	.	TRBJ1-5	.	TGCGCCAGCAGCCAAGAGGATAGGGCCATGCAGCCCCAGCATTTT	CASSQEDRAMQPQHF
TRBV7-6	.	TRBJ2-3	TRBD2	TGTGCCAGCAGCTCCGGGAGGGGCACAGATACGCAGTATTTT	CASSSGRGTDTQYF
TRBV11-3	.	TRBJ2-3	.	TGTGCCAGCAGCACGAGGGGCACAGATACGCAGTATTTT	CASSTRGTDTQYF
TRBV5-6	.	TRBJ1-3	TRBD1	TGTGCCAGCACAGGGGGCTCTGGAAACACCATATATTTT	CASTGGSGNTIYF
TRBV6-5	.	TRBJ2-1	.	TGTGCCAGCAGCAGATCCGCTGGGAATGAGCAGTTCTTC	CASSRSAGNEQFF
TRBV9	.	TRBJ2-1	.	TGTGCCAGCAGCCGGGGCCATCCCTACAATGAGCAGTTCTTC	CASSRGHPYNEQFF
TRBV28	.	TRBJ1-3	TRBD1	TGTGCCAGCAGTTTAAGTCTGGGACAGGGATCCGGAAACACCATATATTTT	CASSLSLGQGSGNTIYF
TRBV12-5	.	TRBJ2-5	TRBD2	TGTGCTAGTGGTTTAGTAGCGGGGGGGATTCTAGAGACCCAGTACTTC	CASGLVAGGILETQYF
TRBV19	once	TRBJ2-2	.	TGTGCCAGTAGTATAGGGCAGGTTTACACCGGGGAGCTGTTTTTT	CASSIGQVYTGELFF
TRBV24-1	.	TRBJ1-2	.	TGTGCCACCAGTGATTTAAGGGCCGGTGGCTACACCTTC	CATSDLRAGGYTF
TRBV4-1	few	TRBJ2-3	.	TGCGCCAGCAGCCCCGAGACAGCATTAACAGATACGCAGTATTTT	CASSPETALTDTQYF
TRBV7-9	.	TRBJ2-7	TRBD2	TGTGCCAGCAGCCTGACGAGAGGTAGCGGGATCCACGAGCAGTACTTC	CASSLTRGSGIHEQYF
TRBV19	.	TRBJ1-1	.	TGTGCCAGTATGGACGGGCTGAACACTGAAGCTTTCTTT	CASMDGLNTEAFF
TRBV6-5	.	TRBJ2-4	.	TGTGCCAGCATACCCCCAGGGAAAAACATTCAGTACTTC	CASIPPGKNIQYF
TRBV28	.	TRBJ2-7	.	TGTGCCAGCAGTTTGAGGCGCCGGATCCTAACCTACGAGCAGTACTTC	CASSLRRRILTYEQYF
TRBV2	.	TRBJ1-1	.	TGTGCCACCGCCGCACAGGGGAACACTGAAGCTTTCTTT	CATAAQGNTEAFF
TRBV7-2	.	TRBJ1-2	TRBD1	TGTGCCAGCAGCGTCGTCTGGACAGGTTATGGCTACACCTTC	CASSVVWTGYGYTF
TRBV27	.	TRBJ2-7	.	TGTGCCAGCAGTTTATTACAGCGGAAGACCTACGAGCAGTACTTC	CASSLLQRKTYEQYF
TRBV28	once	TRBJ2-3	.	TGTGCCAGCAGTCCATCCGGATTCACAGATACGCAGTATTTT	CASSPSGFTDTQYF
TRBV3-1/TRBV3-2	.	TRBJ2-5	TRBD2	TGTGCCAGCAGCCTCGGACTAGCGGACCAAGAGACCCAGTACTTC	CASSLGLADQETQYF
TRBV4-1	.	TRBJ1-1	.	TGCGCCAGCAGCCAAGTACCTATGAACACTGAAGCTTTCTTT	CASSQVPMNTEAFF
TRBV7-6	.	TRBJ2-3	.	TGTGCCAGCAGCTTAGGGCTGGGGCAGCTCACCGCCACAGATACGCAGTATTTT	CASSLGLGQLTATDTQYF
TRBV28	.	TRBJ2-7	TRBD2	TGTGCCAGCAGATCCGGGGGGGCTAACTACGAGCAGTACTTC	CASRSGGANYEQYF
TRBV6-2/TRBV6-3	.	TRBJ2-3	TRBD2	TGTGCCAGCAGTCCCCTGCGGGGACTAAACACAGATACGCAGTATTTT	CASSPLRGLNTDTQYF
TRBV2	.	TRBJ2-1	.	TGTGCCAGCAGCCCCGGGACAAAGAATGAGCAGTTCTTC	CASSPGTKNEQFF
TRBV7-9	.	TRBJ1-1	.	TGTGCCAGCAGTCCTTGGGGTCAGGGGATGAACACTGAAGCTTTCTTT	CASSPWGQGMNTEAFF
TRBV30	.	TRBJ2-1	TRBD2	TGTGCCTGGAGCCCCTGGGCTAGCGGGGGTGAGCAGTTCTTC	CAWSPWASGGEQFF